The next 17 T cell receptor beta chains were all read from a single sample in a study of cytomegalovirus exposure and HLA in healthy donors. PCR used 60 Vbeta primers and 13 Jbeta primers. Measured with immunoSEQ multiplex PCR; TCRdb has only the in-frame clones, and not every one. This table has 150,000 to 200,000 clones, roughly 85% appearing once. Sequencing was carried out using PBMCs. The receptors derive from a woman between 40 and 55 years old in good health and CMV-seronegative.

The V call is TRBV7-2, the J call TRBJ1-1; TRBD1 matches 9 bases. The CDR3 totals 15 residues. The J segment lost 1 base and the V segment lost 2 bases, leaving 2 bases of the junction unmatched. From germline, CDR1 is SGHTA and CDR2 FQGNSA. CDR3 coding DNA: TGTGCCAGCAGCTTAAGGGGACAGGGGAACACTGAAGCTTTCTTT. Amino acids: CASSLRGQGNTEAFF.

This rearrangement joins TRBV19 to TRBJ1-2; tentatively, D is TRBD1 (6 bases). This CDR3 spans 13 amino acids. The germline V gene encodes CDR1 LNHDA and CDR2 SQIVND (reference sequence). Between the trimmed V and J ends, which lost 5 bases and 2 bases, there was a span of 9 bases. CDR3: CASSAQGNYGYTF. Here the CDR3 DNA reads TGTGCCAGTAGTGCGCAGGGGAACTATGGCTACACCTTC.

V usage is TRBV18 and J usage is TRBJ2-7; 7 bases line up with TRBD1. V dropped 4 bases and J dropped 4; count of bases not matched to a gene: 4. CDR1 and CDR2 (germline): KGHSH, LQKENI. The CDR3 is 13 residues long. The CDR3: CASSRDRQYEQYF. The CDR3 region has the DNA TGTGCCAGCTCACGGGACAGACAATACGAGCAGTACTTC.

This chain joins TRBV28 and TRBJ1-2; no firm D call. The CDR3 extends over 12 amino acids. Germline CDR1 reads MDHEN; CDR2 reads SYDVKM. V shed 6 bases and J shed 6 bases, with 11 bases lying between them. In DNA, the CDR3 is TGTGCCAGCAGGCCCGGGAGTCATGGCTACACCTTC. It encodes CASRPGSHGYTF.

This sequence joins TRBV4-2 and TRBJ2-2; 9 bases line up with TRBD1. J gave up 7 bases and V 4 bases, and 7 bases lay outside the gene matches. The CDR3 is 15 amino acids. Germline CDR1 LGHNA, CDR2 YNFKEQ. The CDR3 region is CASSPRTGEVGELFF. CDR3 nucleotide sequence: TGTGCCAGCAGCCCTCGGACAGGGGAGGTCGGGGAGCTGTTTTTT.

The V and J genes are TRBV5-1 and TRBJ2-7; 9 nucleotides agree with TRBD1. V shed 3 bases, J shed 5 bases, and the junction held 9 bases outside the gene matches. CDR3 length equals 15 residues. The germline V gene encodes CDR1 SGHRS and CDR2 YFSETQ. The CDR3 nucleotides are TGCGCCAGCAGCTCGGCACCGGGACAGGGCAACGAGCAGTACTTC. Translated, it gives CASSSAPGQGNEQYF.

The J gene is TRBJ1-1, the V gene TRBV7-9; no definite D call. CDR3 length: 12 amino acids. Trimming took off 3 bases at V and 4 bases at J, with 6 bases between the two ends. Germline V gene lookup returns CDR1 SEHNR and CDR2 FQNEAQ (reference sequence). The CDR3 nucleotides read TGTGCCAGCAGCTTGGCCCTCACTGAAGCTTTCTTT. Encoded protein: CASSLALTEAFF.

The chain combines TRBV7-2 with TRBJ1-1; D perhaps matches TRBD1 (6 bases). Germline-derived CDR1 and CDR2 are SGHTA and FQGNSA. The CDR3 is 14 residues long. The ends were cut back, 1 base at V and 1 base at J, with 7 bases in the middle. CDR3 bases: TGTGCCAGCAGCTTAGGAGGGGGGAACACTGAAGCTTTCTTT. This encodes CASSLGGGNTEAFF.

This chain joins TRBV19 and TRBJ2-3; 9 positions agree with TRBD1. The trim removed 3 bases at V and 6 bases at J, leaving 4 bases unmatched. Germline V lookup: CDR1 LNHDA, CDR2 SQIVND (reference sequence). This CDR3 region has 14 residues. This CDR3 is CASSMGQGGDTQYF. CDR3 nucleotide sequence: TGTGCCAGTAGTATGGGACAGGGCGGCGATACGCAGTATTTT. Based on the CDR3 plus reference TRBV19 and TRBJ2-3, the full variable domain is DGGITQSPKYLFRKEGQNVTLSCEQNLNHDAMYWYRQDPGQGLRLIYYSQIVNDFQKGDIAEGYSVSREKKESFPLTVTSAQKNPTAFYLCASSMGQGGDTQYFGPGTRLTVL.

This sequence joins TRBV25-1 and TRBJ1-2; D not resolved. The CDR3 runs 14 residues. The V gene's germline CDR1 is MGHDK and CDR2 SYGVNS. Trimming stripped 3 bases from V and 8 bases from J, with 16 bases between. The CDR3 DNA reads TGTGCCAGCAGTGACCCCCAGATACTAGGGGGCTACACCTTC. Translation: CASSDPQILGGYTF.

The gene calls are TRBV9 and TRBJ2-7, with 10 bases that match TRBD2. The V gene end was trimmed by 4 bases and the J gene end by 5 bases; junction bases not matched to a gene: 6. Germline CDR1 reads SGDLS; CDR2 reads YYNGEE. The CDR3 extends over 14 amino acids. The CDR3 region has the DNA TGTGCCAGCAGCAACCCTAGCGGGGGCCACGAGCAGTACTTC. Translating it yields CASSNPSGGHEQYF.

The chain carries TRBV5-4 and TRBJ1-2; D is unclear. Germline V gives CDR1 SGHNT, CDR2 YYREEE (reference sequence). The CDR3 loop spans 13 amino acids. V was trimmed by 5 bases and J by 5 bases, leaving 13 bases between them. The CDR3 bases are TGTGCCAGCAGAAAGGAGGGAGGGTATGGCTACACCTTC. It translates to CASRKEGGYGYTF.

The rearrangement links TRBV10-3 to TRBJ1-2; 12 bases line up with TRBD1. Germline CDR1 and CDR2: ENHRY and SYGVKD. This CDR3 spans 13 amino acids. The V segment lost 11 bases and the J segment 4 bases; nucleotides outside the gene matches: 5. The CDR3 sequence: CALGTGGLYGYTF. In DNA form, the CDR3 reads TGTGCCTTGGGGACAGGGGGCCTCTATGGCTACACCTTC.

The J gene is TRBJ2-5, the V gene TRBV7-9, with 7 bases matching TRBD1. This CDR3 is 13 amino acids long. CDR1 is SEHNR and CDR2 is FQNEAQ in the germline V gene (reference sequence). The ends lost 5 bases at V and 5 bases at J; junction bases unmatched: 5. CDR3 bases: TGTGCCAGCAGCCCAGACAGGGACGAGACCCAGTACTTC. It is translated as CASSPDRDETQYF.

This clone has more than one count but fewer than ten. The V call is TRBV6-5, the J call TRBJ2-3; no reliable D call. CDR3 length: 11 amino acids. Germline CDR1 is MNHEY and CDR2 is SVGAGI. V lost 5 bases and J 7 bases, leaving 7 bases between the germline ends. This CDR3 is CASSEENTQYF. The CDR3 region has the DNA TGTGCCAGCAGTGAGGAGAATACGCAGTATTTT.

V is TRBV5-6 and J is TRBJ2-7, with 10 positions matching TRBD1. V gave up 0 bases and J gave up 3 bases; unmatched junction bases: 0. The CDR3 extends over 14 amino acids. From germline, CDR1 is SGHDT and CDR2 YYEEEE. Here the CDR3 DNA reads TGTGCCAGCAGCTTGGGGACAGGGGGCTACGAGCAGTACTTC. It is translated as CASSLGTGGYEQYF.

The J gene is TRBJ2-5, the V gene TRBV5-1; 7 nucleotides align to TRBD1. The CDR3 is made up of 15 amino acids. V shed 4 bases, J shed 2 bases, and the junction held 8 bases outside the gene matches. CDR1 and CDR2 (germline): SGHRS, YFSETQ. CDR3 in amino acids: CASSPLGTAQETQYF. As DNA, the CDR3 is TGCGCCAGCAGCCCCCTAGGGACAGCTCAAGAGACCCAGTACTTC.